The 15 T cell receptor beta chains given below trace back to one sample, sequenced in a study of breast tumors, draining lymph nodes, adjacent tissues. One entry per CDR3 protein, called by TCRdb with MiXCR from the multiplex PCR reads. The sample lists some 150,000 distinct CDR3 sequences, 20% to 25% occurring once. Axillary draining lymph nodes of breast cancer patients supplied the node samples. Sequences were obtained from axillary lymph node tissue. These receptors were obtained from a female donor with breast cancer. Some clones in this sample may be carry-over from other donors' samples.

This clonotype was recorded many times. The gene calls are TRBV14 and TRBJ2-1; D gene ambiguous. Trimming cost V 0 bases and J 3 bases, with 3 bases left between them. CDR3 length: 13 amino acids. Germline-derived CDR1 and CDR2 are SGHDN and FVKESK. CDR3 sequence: CASSQDNYNEQFF. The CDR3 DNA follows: TGTGCCAGCAGCCAAGACAACTACAATGAGCAGTTCTTC.

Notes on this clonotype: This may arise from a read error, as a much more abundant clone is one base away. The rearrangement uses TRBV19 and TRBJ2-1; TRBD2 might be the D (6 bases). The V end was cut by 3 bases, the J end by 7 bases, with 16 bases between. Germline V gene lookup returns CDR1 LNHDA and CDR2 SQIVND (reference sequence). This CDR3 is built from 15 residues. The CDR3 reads CASSMGGPAVNEQFF. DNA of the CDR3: TGTGCCAGTAGTATGGGGGGACCAGCGGTGAATGAGCAGTTCTTC.

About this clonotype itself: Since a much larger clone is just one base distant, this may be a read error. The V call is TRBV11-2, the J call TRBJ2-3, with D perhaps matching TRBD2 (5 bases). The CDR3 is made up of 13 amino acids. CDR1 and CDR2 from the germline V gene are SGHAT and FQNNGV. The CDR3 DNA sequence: TGTGCCAGCGGCTTTAGGGCGGGAGATACGCAGTATTTT. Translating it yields CASGFRAGDTQYF. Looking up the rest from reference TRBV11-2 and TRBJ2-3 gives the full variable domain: EAGVAQSPRYKIIEKRQSVAFWCNPISGHATLYWYQQILGQGPKLLIQFQNNGVVDDSQLPKDRFSAERLKGVDSTLKIQPAKLEDSAVYLCASGFRAGDTQYFGPGTRLTVL.

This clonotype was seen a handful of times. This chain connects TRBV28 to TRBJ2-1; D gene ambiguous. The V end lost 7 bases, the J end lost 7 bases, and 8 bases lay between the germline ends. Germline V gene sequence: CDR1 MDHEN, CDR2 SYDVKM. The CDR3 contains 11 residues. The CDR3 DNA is TGTGCCAGCACCAAGAGGAATGAGCAGTTCTTC. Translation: CASTKRNEQFF.

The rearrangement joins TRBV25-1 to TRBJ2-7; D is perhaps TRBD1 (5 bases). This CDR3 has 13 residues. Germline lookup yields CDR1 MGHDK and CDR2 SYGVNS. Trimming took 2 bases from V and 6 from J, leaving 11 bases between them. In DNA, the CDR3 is TGTGCCAGCAGTGAACAGGGAAGGCGCGAGCAGTACTTC. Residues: CASSEQGRREQYF.

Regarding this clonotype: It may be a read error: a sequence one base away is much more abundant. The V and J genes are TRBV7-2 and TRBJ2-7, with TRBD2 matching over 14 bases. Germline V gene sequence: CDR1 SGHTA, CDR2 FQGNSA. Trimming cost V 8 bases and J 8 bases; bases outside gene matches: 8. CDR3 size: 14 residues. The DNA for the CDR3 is TGTGCCAGCGTGATGGGACTAGCGGGAGCGAAGCAGTACTTC. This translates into CASVMGLAGAKQYF.

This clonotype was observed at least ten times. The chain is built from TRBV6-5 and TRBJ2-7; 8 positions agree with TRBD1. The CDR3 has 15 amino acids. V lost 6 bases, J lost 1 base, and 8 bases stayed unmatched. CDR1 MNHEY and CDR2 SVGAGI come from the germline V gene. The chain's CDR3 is CASRKGQVNSYEQYF. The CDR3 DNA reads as TGTGCCAGCAGAAAGGGACAGGTGAATTCCTACGAGCAGTACTTC.

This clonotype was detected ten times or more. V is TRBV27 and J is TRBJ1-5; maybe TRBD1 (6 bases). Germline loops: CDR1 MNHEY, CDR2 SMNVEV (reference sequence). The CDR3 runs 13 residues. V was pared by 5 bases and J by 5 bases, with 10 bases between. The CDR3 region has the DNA TGTGCCAGCAGTGTATACAGGGATCAGCCCCAGCATTTT. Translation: CASSVYRDQPQHF.

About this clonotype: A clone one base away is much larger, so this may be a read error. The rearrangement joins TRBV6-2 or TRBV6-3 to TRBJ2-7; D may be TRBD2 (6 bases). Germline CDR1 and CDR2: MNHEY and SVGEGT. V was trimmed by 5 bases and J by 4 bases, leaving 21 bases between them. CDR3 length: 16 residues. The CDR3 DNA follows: TGTGCCAGCAGTCCCAAGACTAGTAGGACGGTTTACGAGCAGTACTTC. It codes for CASSPKTSRTVYEQYF.

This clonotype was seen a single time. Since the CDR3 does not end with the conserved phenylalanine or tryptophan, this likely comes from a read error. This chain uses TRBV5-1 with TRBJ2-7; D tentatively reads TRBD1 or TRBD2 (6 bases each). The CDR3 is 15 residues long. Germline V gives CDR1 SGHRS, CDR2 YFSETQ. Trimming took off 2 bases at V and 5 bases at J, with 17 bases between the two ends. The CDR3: CASSFGGQAFNEQYL. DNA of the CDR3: TGCGCCAGCAGCTTTGGGGGGCAGGCTTTTAACGAGCAGTACCTC.

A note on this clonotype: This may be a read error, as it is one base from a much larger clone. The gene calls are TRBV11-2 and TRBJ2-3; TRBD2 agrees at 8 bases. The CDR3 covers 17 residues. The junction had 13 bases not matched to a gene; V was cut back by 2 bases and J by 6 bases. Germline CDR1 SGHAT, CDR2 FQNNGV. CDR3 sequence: CASSLLANSGKSDTQYF. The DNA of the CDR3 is TGTGCCAGCAGCTTACTGGCCAATAGCGGGAAATCTGATACGCAGTATTTT.

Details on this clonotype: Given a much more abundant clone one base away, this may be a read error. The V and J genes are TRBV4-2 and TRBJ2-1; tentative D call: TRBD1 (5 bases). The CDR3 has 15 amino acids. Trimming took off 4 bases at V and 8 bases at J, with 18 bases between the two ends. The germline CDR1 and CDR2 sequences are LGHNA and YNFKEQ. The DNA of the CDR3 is TGTGCCAGCAGCCCTGGGAACCTATGGGGCGATGAGCAGTTCTTC. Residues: CASSPGNLWGDEQFF.

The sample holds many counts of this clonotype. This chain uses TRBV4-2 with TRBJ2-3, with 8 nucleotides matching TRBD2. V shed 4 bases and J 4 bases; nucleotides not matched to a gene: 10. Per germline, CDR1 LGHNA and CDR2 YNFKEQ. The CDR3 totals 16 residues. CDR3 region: CASSPTGAGGSDTQYF. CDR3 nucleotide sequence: TGTGCCAGCAGCCCGACGGGGGCGGGAGGTTCAGATACGCAGTATTTT.

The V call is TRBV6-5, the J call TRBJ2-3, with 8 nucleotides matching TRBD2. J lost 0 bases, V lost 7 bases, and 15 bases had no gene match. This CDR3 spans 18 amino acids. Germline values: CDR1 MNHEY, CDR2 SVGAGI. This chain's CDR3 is CASTPGGGSGMSTDTQYF. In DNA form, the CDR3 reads TGTGCCAGCACCCCTGGGGGGGGTAGCGGGATGAGCACAGATACGCAGTATTTT.

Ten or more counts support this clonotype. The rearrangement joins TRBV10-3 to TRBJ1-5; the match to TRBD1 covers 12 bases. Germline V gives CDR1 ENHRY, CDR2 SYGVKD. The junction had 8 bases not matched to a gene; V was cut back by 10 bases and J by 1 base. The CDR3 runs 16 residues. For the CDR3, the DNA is TGTGCCACAGGGGACAGGGGGCCATCGAGCAATCAGCCCCAGCATTTT. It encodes CATGDRGPSSNQPQHF.